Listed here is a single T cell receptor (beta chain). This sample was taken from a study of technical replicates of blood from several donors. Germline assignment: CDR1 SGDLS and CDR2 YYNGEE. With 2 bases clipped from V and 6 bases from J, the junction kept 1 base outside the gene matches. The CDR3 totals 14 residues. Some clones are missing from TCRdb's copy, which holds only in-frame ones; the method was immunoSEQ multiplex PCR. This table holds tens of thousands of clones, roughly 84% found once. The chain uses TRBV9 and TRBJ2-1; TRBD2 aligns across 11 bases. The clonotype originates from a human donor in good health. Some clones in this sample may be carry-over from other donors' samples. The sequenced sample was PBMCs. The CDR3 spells CASSVTSGINEQFF. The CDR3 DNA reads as TGTGCCAGCAGCGTGACTAGCGGGATCAATGAGCAGTTCTTC. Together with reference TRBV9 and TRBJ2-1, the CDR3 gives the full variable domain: DSGVTQTPKHLITATGQRVTLRCSPRSGDLSVYWYQQSLDQGLQFLIQYYNGEERAKGNILERFSAQQFPDLHSELNLSSLELGDSALYFCASSVTSGINEQFFGPGTRLTVL.